This T cell receptor beta chain was obtained from a study of shared clonotypes between healthy human individuals. Study results and caveats: Naive subsets, compared against memory subsets, generally had larger estimated richness values. Non-shared clonotypes displayed generation probabilities falling below those of clonotypes present in all four donors.

As to this clone: As yet, its antigen is unknown.

This CDR3 region has 14 residues. Trimming took off 5 bases at V and 7 bases at J, with 17 bases between the two ends. The germline CDR1 and CDR2 sequences are MNHNS and SASEGT. Recent acute infections and vaccinations were absent in the healthy HIV-negative adult donors. The DNA input per sorted-subset replicate PCR was about 220 ng, corresponding to around 30,000 T cell genomes. The repertoire was sequenced with immunoSEQ multiplex PCR; TCRdb's copy has only in-frame clones and lacks some. This table has around 370,000 clones, about 96% appearing once. Sequencing input: memory CD8+ T cells sorted from blood. Sample subset: CD45RO+ cells pooled with CCR7-negative TemRA cells. The V call is TRBV6-1, the J call TRBJ2-5; no firm D call. The TCR originated in a man aged 25 to 40 in good health. The CDR3 DNA reads as TGTGCCAGCAGTCGCCCCTCGGTTGGTGGGACCCAGTACTTC. Encoded protein: CASSRPSVGGTQYF.